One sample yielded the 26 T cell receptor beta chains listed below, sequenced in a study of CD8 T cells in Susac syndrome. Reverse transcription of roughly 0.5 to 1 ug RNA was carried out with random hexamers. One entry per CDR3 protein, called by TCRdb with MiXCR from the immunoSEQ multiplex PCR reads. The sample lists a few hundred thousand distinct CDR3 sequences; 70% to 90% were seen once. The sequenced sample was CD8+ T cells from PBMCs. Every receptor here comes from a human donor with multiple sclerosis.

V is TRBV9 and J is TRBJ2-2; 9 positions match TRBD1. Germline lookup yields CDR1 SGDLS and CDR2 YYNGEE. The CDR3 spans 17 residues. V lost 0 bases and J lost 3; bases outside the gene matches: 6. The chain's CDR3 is CASSVDPGTGYTGELFF. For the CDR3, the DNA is TGTGCCAGCAGCGTAGACCCGGGGACAGGGTACACCGGGGAGCTGTTTTTT.

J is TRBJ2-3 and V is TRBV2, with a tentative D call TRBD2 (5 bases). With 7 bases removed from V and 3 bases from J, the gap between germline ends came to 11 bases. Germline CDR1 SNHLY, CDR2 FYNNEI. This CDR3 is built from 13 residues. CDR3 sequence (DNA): TGTGCCAGCAATCCTGAGGGTACAGATACGCAGTATTTT. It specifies CASNPEGTDTQYF.

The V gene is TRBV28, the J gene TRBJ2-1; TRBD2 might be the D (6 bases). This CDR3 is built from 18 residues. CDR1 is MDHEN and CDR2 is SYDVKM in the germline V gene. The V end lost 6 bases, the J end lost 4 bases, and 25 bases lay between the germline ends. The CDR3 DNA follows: TGTGCCAGCAGCTCCAGCCCCCGAACGGCGGGGTGGTACAATGAGCAGTTCTTC. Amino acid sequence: CASSSSPRTAGWYNEQFF.

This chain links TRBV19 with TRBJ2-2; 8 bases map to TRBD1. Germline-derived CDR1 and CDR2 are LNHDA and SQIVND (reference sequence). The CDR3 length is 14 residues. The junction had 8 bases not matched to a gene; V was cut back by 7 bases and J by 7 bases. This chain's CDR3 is CASNQGAFGGELFF. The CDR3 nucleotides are TGTGCCAGTAACCAGGGGGCATTTGGCGGGGAGCTGTTTTTT.

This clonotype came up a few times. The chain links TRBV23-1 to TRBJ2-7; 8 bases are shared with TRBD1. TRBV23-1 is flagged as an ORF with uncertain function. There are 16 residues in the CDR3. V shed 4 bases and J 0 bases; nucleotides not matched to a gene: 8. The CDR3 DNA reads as TGCGCCAGCAGTCGGTACCGGGACAGGAGCTCCTACGAGCAGTACTTC. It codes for CASSRYRDRSSYEQYF.

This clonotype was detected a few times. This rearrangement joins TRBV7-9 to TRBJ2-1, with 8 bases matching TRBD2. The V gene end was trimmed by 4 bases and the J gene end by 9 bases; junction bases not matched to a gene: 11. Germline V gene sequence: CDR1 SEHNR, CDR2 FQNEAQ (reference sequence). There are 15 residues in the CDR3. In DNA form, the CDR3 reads TGTGCCAGCAGCTGGGGAGCGGGAGTGCATAGTGAGCAGTTCTTC. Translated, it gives CASSWGAGVHSEQFF.

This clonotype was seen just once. For the CDR3, the DNA is TGTGCCAGCATCCCCCCCGCGGAGGGTCCGGATCAGCCCCAGCATTTT. Protein product: CASIPPAEGPDQPQHF. The chain links TRBV6-6 to TRBJ1-5; no firm D call. CDR1 MNHNY and CDR2 SVGAGI come from the germline V gene (reference sequence). Trimming cost V 7 bases and J 5 bases, with 21 bases left between them. This CDR3 contains 16 residues.

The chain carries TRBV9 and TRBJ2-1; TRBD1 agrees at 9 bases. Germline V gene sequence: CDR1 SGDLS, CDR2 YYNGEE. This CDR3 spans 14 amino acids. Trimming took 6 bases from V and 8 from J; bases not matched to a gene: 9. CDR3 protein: CASNVPGQGDEQFF. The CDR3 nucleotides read TGTGCCAGCAACGTTCCGGGACAGGGCGATGAGCAGTTCTTC.

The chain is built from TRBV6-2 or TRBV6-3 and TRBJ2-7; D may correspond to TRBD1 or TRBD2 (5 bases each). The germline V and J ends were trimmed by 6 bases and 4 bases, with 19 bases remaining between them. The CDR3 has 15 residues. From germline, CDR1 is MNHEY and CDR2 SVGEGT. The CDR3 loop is CASRPGTPYGYEQYF. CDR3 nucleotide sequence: TGTGCCAGCAGACCGGGGACGCCTTACGGGTACGAGCAGTACTTC.

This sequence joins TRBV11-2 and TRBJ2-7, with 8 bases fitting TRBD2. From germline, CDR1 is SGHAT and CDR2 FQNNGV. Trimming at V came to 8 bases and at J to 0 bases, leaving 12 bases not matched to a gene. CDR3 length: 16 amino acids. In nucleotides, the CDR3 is TGTGCCAGCGATGGCCGGCTAGCGGGCTTCTCCTACGAGCAGTACTTC. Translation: CASDGRLAGFSYEQYF.

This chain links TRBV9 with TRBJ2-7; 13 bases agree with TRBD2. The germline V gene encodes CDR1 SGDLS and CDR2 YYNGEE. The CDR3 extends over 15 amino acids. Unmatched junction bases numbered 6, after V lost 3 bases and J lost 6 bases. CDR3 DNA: TGTGCCAGCAGCGCCGGACTAGCGGGAGACCGCGAGCAGTACTTC. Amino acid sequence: CASSAGLAGDREQYF.

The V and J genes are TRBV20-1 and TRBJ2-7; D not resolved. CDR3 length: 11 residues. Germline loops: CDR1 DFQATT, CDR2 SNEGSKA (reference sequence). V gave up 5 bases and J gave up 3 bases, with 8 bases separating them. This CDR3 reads CSAPVLYEQYF. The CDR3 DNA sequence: TGCAGTGCTCCTGTGCTCTACGAGCAGTACTTC.

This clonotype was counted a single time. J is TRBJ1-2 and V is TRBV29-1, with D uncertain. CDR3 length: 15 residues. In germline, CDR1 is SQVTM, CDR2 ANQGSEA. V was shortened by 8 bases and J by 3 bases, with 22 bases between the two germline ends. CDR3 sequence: CSFGNPGGIYYGYTF. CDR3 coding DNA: TGCAGCTTCGGGAACCCCGGTGGGATATACTATGGCTACACCTTC.

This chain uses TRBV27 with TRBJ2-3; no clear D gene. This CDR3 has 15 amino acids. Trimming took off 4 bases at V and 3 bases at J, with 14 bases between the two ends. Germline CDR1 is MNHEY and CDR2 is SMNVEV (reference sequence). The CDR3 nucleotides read TGTGCCAGCAGTTCCGTAGCTTTCGCGACAGATACGCAGTATTTT. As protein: CASSSVAFATDTQYF.

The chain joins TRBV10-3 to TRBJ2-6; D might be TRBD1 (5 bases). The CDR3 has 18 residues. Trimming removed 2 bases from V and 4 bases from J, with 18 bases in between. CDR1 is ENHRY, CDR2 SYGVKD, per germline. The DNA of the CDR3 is TGTGCCATCAGTGAGATGGCAGGGATGGCGGACGGGGCCAACGTCCTGACTTTC. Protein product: CAISEMAGMADGANVLTF.

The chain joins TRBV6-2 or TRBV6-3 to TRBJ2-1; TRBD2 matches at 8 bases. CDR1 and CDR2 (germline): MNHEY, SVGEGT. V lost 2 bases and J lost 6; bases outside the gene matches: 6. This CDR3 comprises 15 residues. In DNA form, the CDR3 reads TGTGCCAGCAGTTACGAGCTAGCGGGTTTCAATGAGCAGTTCTTC. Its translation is CASSYELAGFNEQFF.

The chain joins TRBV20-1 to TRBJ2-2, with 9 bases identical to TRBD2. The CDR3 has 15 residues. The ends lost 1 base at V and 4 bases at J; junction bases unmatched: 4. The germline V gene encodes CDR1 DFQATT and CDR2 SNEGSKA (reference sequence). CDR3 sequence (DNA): TGCAGTGCTAGAGGGGAAGCGGGAGGCACCGGGGAGCTGTTTTTT. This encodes CSARGEAGGTGELFF.

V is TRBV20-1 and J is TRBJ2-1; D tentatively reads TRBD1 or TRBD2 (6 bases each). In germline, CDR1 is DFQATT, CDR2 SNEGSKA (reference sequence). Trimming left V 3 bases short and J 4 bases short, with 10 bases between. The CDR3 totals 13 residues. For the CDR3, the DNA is TGCAGTGCTAGCGGGGGCGATTACAATGAGCAGTTCTTC. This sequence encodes CSASGGDYNEQFF.

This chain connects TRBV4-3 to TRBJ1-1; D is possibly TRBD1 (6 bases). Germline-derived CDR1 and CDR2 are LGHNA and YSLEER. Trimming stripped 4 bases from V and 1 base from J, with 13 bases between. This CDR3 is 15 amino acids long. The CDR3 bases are TGCGCCAGCAGCCCTCATCCAGGGGAGAACACTGAAGCTTTCTTT. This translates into CASSPHPGENTEAFF.

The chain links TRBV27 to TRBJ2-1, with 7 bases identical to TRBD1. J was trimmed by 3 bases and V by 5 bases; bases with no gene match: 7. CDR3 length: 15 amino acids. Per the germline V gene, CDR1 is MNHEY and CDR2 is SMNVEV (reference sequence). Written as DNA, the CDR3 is TGTGCCAGCAGTATCGGGACAGTTTTCTACAATGAGCAGTTCTTC. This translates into CASSIGTVFYNEQFF.

CDR3: CASSQTGTFTYEQYF. DNA of the CDR3: TGCGCCAGCAGCCAAACCGGGACATTTACCTACGAGCAGTACTTC. The chain carries TRBV4-1 and TRBJ2-7, with D possibly matching TRBD1 (6 bases). Germline V CDR1 and CDR2: MGHRA, YSYEKL. CDR3 size: 15 residues. V lost 2 bases and J 2 bases, leaving 13 bases between the germline ends.

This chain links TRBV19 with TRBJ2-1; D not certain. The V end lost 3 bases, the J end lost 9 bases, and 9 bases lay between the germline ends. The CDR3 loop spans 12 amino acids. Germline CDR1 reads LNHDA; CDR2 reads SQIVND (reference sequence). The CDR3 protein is CASSIGITEQFF. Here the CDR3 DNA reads TGTGCCAGTAGTATTGGGATCACTGAGCAGTTCTTC.

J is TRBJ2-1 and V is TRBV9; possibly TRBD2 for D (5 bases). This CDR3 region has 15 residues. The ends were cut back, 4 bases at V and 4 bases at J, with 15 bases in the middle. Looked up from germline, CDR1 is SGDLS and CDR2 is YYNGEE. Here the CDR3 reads CASSWTQAGYNEQFF. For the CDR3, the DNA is TGTGCCAGCAGCTGGACCCAGGCGGGTTACAATGAGCAGTTCTTC.

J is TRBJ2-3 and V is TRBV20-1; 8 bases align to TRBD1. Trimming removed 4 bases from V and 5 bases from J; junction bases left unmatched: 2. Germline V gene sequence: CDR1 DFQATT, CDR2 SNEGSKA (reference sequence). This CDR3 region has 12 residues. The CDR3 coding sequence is TGCAGTGCTAAAACAGGGGGAGATACGCAGTATTTT. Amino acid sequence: CSAKTGGDTQYF.

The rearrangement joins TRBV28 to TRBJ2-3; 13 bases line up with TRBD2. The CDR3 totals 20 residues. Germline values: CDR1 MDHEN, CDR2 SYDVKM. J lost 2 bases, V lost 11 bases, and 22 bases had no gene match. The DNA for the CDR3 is TGTGCCCCGATGAGGATTAATTATGGTGGGACTAGCGGGATCACAGATACGCAGTATTTT. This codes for CAPMRINYGGTSGITDTQYF. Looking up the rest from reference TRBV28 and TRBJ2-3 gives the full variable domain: DVKVTQSSRYLVKRTGEKVFLECVQDMDHENMFWYRQDPGLGLRLIYFSYDVKMKEKGDIPEGYSVSREKKERFSLILESASTNQTSMYLCAPMRINYGGTSGITDTQYFGPGTRLTVL.

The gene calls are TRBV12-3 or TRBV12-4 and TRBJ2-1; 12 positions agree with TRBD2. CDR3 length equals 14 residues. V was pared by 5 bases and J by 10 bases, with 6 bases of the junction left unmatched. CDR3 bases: TGTGCCAGCAGTATCCGACTAGCGGGAGAGGAGCAGTTCTTC. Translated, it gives CASSIRLAGEEQFF.